Listed below are T cell receptor beta chains from one sample, sequenced in a study of blood T cells in healthy people across ages. TCRdb redid the calling of the 5' RACE reads with MiXCR, one entry per CDR3 protein. The table includes more than 1,000,000 distinct CDR3 sequences, 25% detected once. The same sample was also studied in work on T cells of mothers and their children.

The sample was blood. The receptors were gathered from a girl aged 2 to 10 in good health. The CDR3 runs from the conserved cysteine through the conserved F or W. Each record gives: D gene, clone size, V gene, J gene, CDR3 protein, CDR3 DNA. A D gene is named only where the DNA matches it firmly. Size values are once, few and many counts, or a class for expanded clones, and some rows have none.

>TRBD1|few|TRBV29-1|TRBJ2-5
CSVQNRGRETQYF
TGCAGCGTTCAGAACAGGGGGCGAGAGACCCAGTACTTC
>NA|few|TRBV4-1|TRBJ2-5
CASSQTGRDGVGQETQYF
TGCGCCAGCAGCCAAACGGGTCGGGACGGTGTGGGCCAAGAGACCCAGTACTTC
>TRBD1|many|TRBV29-1|TRBJ2-5
CSVVQTGAIRETQYF
TGCAGCGTTGTTCAGACAGGGGCTATAAGGGAGACCCAGTACTTC
>NA|NA|TRBV2|TRBJ2-1
CASRDSRYSYNEQFF
TGTGCCAGCAGGGATTCTAGGTACTCCTACAATGAGCAGTTCTTC
>NA|few|TRBV4-2|TRBJ1-2
CASSQDVRSNGYTF
TGTGCCAGCAGCCAAGATGTCAGGTCTAATGGCTACACCTTC
>NA|few|TRBV10-3|TRBJ1-5
CAIKRGKDQPQHF
TGTGCCATCAAAAGGGGGAAGGATCAGCCCCAGCATTTT
>NA|few|TRBV5-6|TRBJ2-1
CASSLGPLGNNEQFF
TGTGCCAGCAGCTTAGGCCCTCTTGGTAACAATGAGCAGTTCTTC
>NA|few|TRBV20-1|TRBJ2-5
CSARPGGTQESQYF
TGCAGTGCTCGCCCCGGGGGTACCCAAGAGTCCCAGTACTTC
>NA|few|TRBV12-3/TRBV12-4|TRBJ2-7
CASSLSLETYEQYF
TGTGCCAGCAGTTTGTCGCTGGAAACCTACGAGCAGTACTTC
>TRBD2|NA|TRBV20-1|TRBJ2-3
CSARGQAGGLDTQYF
TGCAGTGCTAGAGGGCAAGCGGGAGGGTTAGATACGCAGTATTTT
>NA|few|TRBV29-1|TRBJ1-2
CSVATGDIANYGYTF
TGCAGCGTTGCCACCGGAGATATAGCTAACTATGGCTACACCTTC
>NA|NA|TRBV12-3/TRBV12-4|TRBJ2-5
CASSSPTEYQETQYF
TGTGCCAGCAGTTCCCCTACGGAGTACCAAGAGACCCAGTACTTC
>NA|few|TRBV6-6|TRBJ1-2
CASAPAGGYTF
TGTGCCAGCGCCCCAGCTGGCGGCTACACCTTC
>NA|few|TRBV12-3/TRBV12-4|TRBJ1-3
CASSLGARGNTIYF
TGTGCCAGCAGTTTAGGAGCGAGGGGAAACACCATATATTTT
>NA|few|TRBV7-9|TRBJ2-5
CASSLSARTETQYF
TGTGCCAGCAGCTTAAGTGCCCGTACCGAGACCCAGTACTTC
>NA|few|TRBV19|TRBJ2-7
CASNMTVTYEQYF
TGTGCCAGTAATATGACAGTCACCTACGAGCAGTACTTC
>NA|many|TRBV7-3|TRBJ2-5
CASSLALGGGETQYF
TGTGCCAGCAGCTTAGCTCTGGGTGGGGGCGAGACCCAGTACTTC
>NA|NA|TRBV14|TRBJ1-2
CASSQGRLYGYTF
TGTGCCAGCAGCCAAGGGCGGTTATATGGCTACACCTTC
>TRBD1|few|TRBV28|TRBJ1-6
CASGTGGSSNSPLHF
TGTGCCAGCGGGACAGGGGGTAGTAGTAATTCACCCCTCCACTTT
>NA|NA|TRBV24-1|TRBJ2-5
CATSATTEETQYF
TGTGCCACCAGTGCTACGACAGAAGAGACCCAGTACTTC
>NA|few|TRBV16|TRBJ1-1
CASSQEAKGGRAFF
TGTGCCAGCAGCCAAGAAGCGAAGGGGGGGAGAGCTTTCTTT
>TRBD1|NA|TRBV6-5|TRBJ1-5
CASTPPGGDQPQHF
TGTGCCAGCACCCCCCCAGGGGGAGATCAGCCCCAGCATTTT
>TRBD2|NA|TRBV29-1|TRBJ2-3
CSNTRGGTDTQYF
TGCAGCAACACTCGGGGGGGCACAGATACGCAGTATTTT
>TRBD1|NA|TRBV3-1|TRBJ2-1
CASSLLGTANNEQFF
TGTGCCAGCAGCTTATTGGGGACAGCCAACAATGAGCAGTTCTTC
>NA|few|TRBV20-1|TRBJ2-7
CSASALSPFSYEQYF
TGCAGTGCTAGCGCCCTTAGTCCGTTCTCCTACGAGCAGTACTTC
>NA|few|TRBV28|TRBJ2-5
CASTTVETQYF
TGTGCCAGCACTACAGTCGAGACCCAGTACTTC
>NA|once|TRBV12-3/TRBV12-4|TRBJ1-1
CASRPSKGLNTEAFF
TGTGCCAGCAGGCCATCGAAAGGACTGAACACTGAAGCTTTCTTT
>NA|NA|TRBV7-6|TRBJ2-7
CASSSRTAGAYEQYF
TGTGCCAGCAGCTCCCGGACAGCGGGTGCCTACGAGCAGTACTTC
>NA|NA|TRBV3-1|TRBJ1-2
CASSQDWGFVGYTF
TGTGCCAGCAGCCAAGACTGGGGATTCGTTGGCTACACCTTC
>TRBD2|NA|TRBV10-3|TRBJ2-1
CAISLGGSYNEQFF
TGTGCCATCAGTTTGGGAGGGTCCTACAATGAGCAGTTCTTC
>NA|NA|TRBV20-1|TRBJ1-4
CSAGTNPSRANEKLFF
TGCAGTGCCGGGACGAACCCTTCCAGGGCTAATGAAAAACTGTTTTTT
>TRBD2|few|TRBV7-8|TRBJ2-1
CASSYPGVGGGWFF
TGTGCCAGCAGCTACCCCGGGGTCGGGGGGGGCTGGTTCTTC
>NA|NA|TRBV29-1|TRBJ2-5
CSVSGAETQYF
TGCAGCGTTTCCGGGGCAGAGACCCAGTACTTC
>NA|few|TRBV5-1|TRBJ1-4
CASSNQRAEKLFF
TGCGCCAGCAGTAACCAAAGGGCCGAAAAACTGTTTTTT
>NA|NA|TRBV28|TRBJ1-4
CASSPSGDNEKLFF
TGTGCCAGCAGTCCCTCCGGGGATAATGAAAAACTGTTTTTT
>NA|NA|TRBV7-2|TRBJ2-3
CASSLTFAQERAPTDTQYF
TGTGCCAGCAGCTTAACATTTGCACAGGAGCGGGCCCCGACAGATACGCAGTATTTT
>NA|few|TRBV7-2|TRBJ2-1
CASSLNSGDNEQFF
TGTGCCAGCAGCTTGAATAGCGGAGACAATGAACAGTTCTTC
>TRBD2|NA|TRBV6-5|TRBJ2-3
CASSPFGTGGKDTQYF
TGTGCCAGCAGTCCCTTTGGGACCGGGGGGAAAGATACGCAGTATTTT
>TRBD2|NA|TRBV20-1|TRBJ2-1
CSARDRSSGRWNEQFF
TGCAGTGCTAGAGATAGGTCTAGCGGGAGGTGGAATGAGCAGTTCTTC
>TRBD2|NA|TRBV12-3/TRBV12-4|TRBJ2-3
CASSDASGDTDTQYF
TGTGCCAGCAGTGATGCTAGCGGAGACACAGATACGCAGTATTTT
>NA|few|TRBV2|TRBJ1-2
CASSEARWGDGYGYTF
TGTGCCAGCAGTGAAGCCCGGTGGGGGGATGGCTATGGCTACACCTTC
>TRBD2|NA|TRBV7-2|TRBJ2-5
CASSSVAGGCYF
TGTGCCAGCAGCTCAGTAGCGGGGGGTTGCTACTTC
>NA|NA|TRBV3-1|TRBJ2-7
CASSPDSPSSYEQYF
TGTGCCAGCAGCCCCGACAGTCCGAGCTCCTACGAGCAGTACTTC
>TRBD1|NA|TRBV6-1|TRBJ1-2
CASRPDRGLSGYTF
TGTGCCAGCAGGCCCGACAGGGGGCTAAGTGGCTACACCTTC
>NA|NA|TRBV7-9|TRBJ2-1
CATAQTDPYNEQFF
TGTGCTACGGCACAGACCGACCCTTACAATGAGCAGTTCTTC